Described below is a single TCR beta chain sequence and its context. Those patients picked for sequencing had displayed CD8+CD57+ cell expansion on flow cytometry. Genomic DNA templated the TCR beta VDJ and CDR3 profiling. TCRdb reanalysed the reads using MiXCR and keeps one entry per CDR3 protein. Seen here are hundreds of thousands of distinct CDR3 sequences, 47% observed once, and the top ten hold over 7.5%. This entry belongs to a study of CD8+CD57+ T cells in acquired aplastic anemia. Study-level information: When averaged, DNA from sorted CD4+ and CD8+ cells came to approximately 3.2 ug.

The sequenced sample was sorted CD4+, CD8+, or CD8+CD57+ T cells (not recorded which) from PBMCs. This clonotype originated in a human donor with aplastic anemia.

The chain's CDR3 is CASSLDWTEDNYGYTF. CDR3 nucleotides: TGTGCCAGCAGCTTGGACTGGACAGAGGATAACTATGGCTACACCTTC. The genes are TRBV5-5 and TRBJ1-2; maybe TRBD1 (6 bases). Germline CDR1 SGHKS, CDR2 YYEKEE (reference sequence). The CDR3 is 16 residues long. Trimming removed 0 bases at V and 1 base at J, with 13 bases between.